Listed below are T cell receptor beta chains from one sample, sequenced in a study of blood T cells in healthy people across ages. From the 5' RACE reads, TCRdb called clonotypes with MiXCR, one entry per CDR3 protein. This sample has hundreds of thousands of distinct CDR3 sequences, with 20% to 25% found just once. The sequenced sample consisted of blood. The receptors here all came from a man in his 70s in good health. CDR3s include the opening cysteine and the closing phenylalanine or tryptophan. Each record gives: clone size, V gene, D gene, CDR3 length, J gene, CDR3 protein, CDR3 DNA. The D gene is left open where the match is weak. Only some rows state a clone size, as once, few, many or a class for expanded clones.

few	TRBV20-1	-	15	TRBJ2-7	CSARDPQGGNYEQYF	TGCAGTGCTAGAGATCCACAGGGAGGGAACTACGAGCAGTACTTC
-	TRBV5-1	-	14	TRBJ2-7	CANSPTGSSYEQYF	TGCGCCAACAGCCCGACTGGAAGCTCCTACGAGCAGTACTTC
-	TRBV4-2	TRBD2	16	TRBJ2-1	CASSQETGLAGHEQLF	TGTGCCAGCAGCCAAGAAACGGGACTAGCGGGCCATGAGCAGCTCTTC
many	TRBV27	TRBD1	13	TRBJ2-5	CASSLDRLETQYF	TGTGCCAGCAGTTTGGACAGGCTAGAGACCCAGTACTTC
-	TRBV7-2	TRBD2	18	TRBJ2-4	CASSLGTSGRIAKNIQYF	TGTGCCAGCAGCCTCGGGACTAGCGGGAGGATAGCCAAAAACATTCAGTACTTC
few	TRBV4-2	-	12	TRBJ2-1	CASSTRDDSQFF	TGTGCCAGCAGCACTAGGGACGATTCGCAGTTCTTC
few	TRBV20-1	TRBD2	15	TRBJ2-2	CSARPGRAGTGELFF	TGCAGTGCTAGACCCGGGAGGGCAGGGACCGGGGAGCTGTTTTTT
-	TRBV3-1	TRBD2	14	TRBJ2-7	CASSQESSGRRQYF	TGTGCCAGCAGCCAAGAGTCTAGCGGGAGGCGTCAGTACTTC
few	TRBV7-9	TRBD2	15	TRBJ2-7	CASSLVAGANYEQYF	TGTGCCAGCAGCTTAGTAGCGGGAGCTAACTACGAGCAGTACTTC
-	TRBV30	-	19	TRBJ2-3	CAWRYGGTELRFLTDTQYF	TGTGCCTGGAGATACGGAGGAACAGAACTAAGATTTCTCACAGATACGCAGTATTTT
many	TRBV28	-	13	TRBJ1-1	CASSLSQNTEAFF	TGTGCCAGCAGTTTAAGTCAGAACACTGAAGCTTTCTTT
many	TRBV2	-	14	TRBJ1-4	CATRMQGLNEKLFF	TGTGCCACCCGAATGCAGGGCCTTAATGAAAAACTGTTTTTT
-	TRBV12-3/TRBV12-4	-	15	TRBJ2-1	CASSLGRKLSNEQFF	TGTGCCAGCAGTTTAGGCAGGAAGCTTTCCAATGAGCAGTTCTTC
-	TRBV20-1	-	13	TRBJ2-5	CSARGDFQETQYF	TGCAGTGCTAGAGGCGACTTTCAAGAGACCCAGTACTTC
-	TRBV20-1	TRBD2	14	TRBJ2-1	CSAPSGRTYNEQFF	TGCAGTGCTCCCAGCGGGAGGACGTACAATGAGCAGTTCTTC
-	TRBV7-9	TRBD1	15	TRBJ2-1	CASSENRDRENEQFF	TGTGCCAGCAGCGAAAACCGGGACAGGGAAAATGAGCAGTTCTTC
-	TRBV7-2	-	14	TRBJ1-2	CASTLSGAVYGYTF	TGTGCCAGCACCCTATCTGGCGCGGTCTATGGCTACACCTTC
-	TRBV6-5	TRBD1	15	TRBJ1-6	CASSYGTADNSPLHF	TGTGCCAGCAGTTACGGGACAGCCGATAATTCACCCCTCCACTTT
-	TRBV15	-	17	TRBJ2-6	CATSKSPGRSGANVLIF	TGTGCCACCAGCAAATCTCCAGGGAGGTCTGGGGCCAACGTCCTAATTTTC
-	TRBV5-1	-	15	TRBJ1-4	CASSLALDSNEKLFF	TGCGCCAGCAGCTTGGCCCTGGACAGCAATGAAAAACTGTTTTTT
few	TRBV7-2	-	15	TRBJ2-1	CASSLEWVSYNEQFF	TGTGCCAGCAGCTTAGAGTGGGTCTCGTACAATGAGCAGTTCTTC
few	TRBV4-2	TRBD2	14	TRBJ2-4	CASMSIAGANIQYF	TGTGCCAGCATGTCAATAGCGGGAGCTAACATTCAGTACTTC
-	TRBV24-1	TRBD2	16	TRBJ2-1	CATSDHTSGRSNEQFF	TGTGCCACCAGTGACCATACTAGCGGGAGAAGCAATGAGCAGTTCTTC
-	TRBV20-1	-	15	TRBJ1-6	CSARDGTRINSPLHF	TGCAGTGCTAGAGATGGGACGAGGATTAATTCACCCCTCCACTTT
few	TRBV28	-	13	TRBJ2-5	CASNLGFPETQYF	TGTGCCAGCAATCTCGGGTTCCCTGAGACCCAGTACTTC
-	TRBV6-6	-	13	TRBJ2-5	CASTLSTGSVQYF	TGTGCCAGCACCTTATCGACAGGTTCGGTCCAGTACTTC
few	TRBV9	-	16	TRBJ2-3	CASSGGGRVTADTQYF	TGTGCCAGCAGCGGGGGAGGCAGGGTAACCGCAGATACGCAGTATTTT
-	TRBV5-6	-	15	TRBJ2-6	CASSLGNSGANVLTF	TGTGCCAGCAGCCTTGGGAATTCTGGGGCCAACGTCCTGACTTTC
-	TRBV30	-	16	TRBJ2-3	CAWSATLQDLTDTQYF	TGTGCCTGGAGTGCCACCCTACAGGATTTAACAGATACGCAGTATTTT
-	TRBV6-2/TRBV6-3	-	14	TRBJ1-5	CASSYWTDNQPQHF	TGTGCCAGCAGTTACTGGACAGACAATCAGCCCCAGCATTTT
few	TRBV20-1	-	14	TRBJ2-5	CSASRQVRQETQYF	TGCAGTGCTAGCCGTCAGGTCAGGCAAGAGACCCAGTACTTC
-	TRBV19	TRBD2	14	TRBJ2-1	CASTLTSGYNEQFF	TGTGCCAGTACCCTGACTAGCGGTTACAATGAGCAGTTCTTC
-	TRBV4-2	TRBD2	16	TRBJ2-3	CASSPKGTSSTDTQYF	TGTGCCAGCAGCCCGAAAGGGACTAGCAGCACAGATACGCAGTATTTT
-	TRBV20-1	-	14	TRBJ1-6	CSAEQGNYNSPLHF	TGCAGTGCAGAGCAGGGCAACTATAATTCACCCCTCCACTTT
few	TRBV28	-	14	TRBJ1-4	CASKSGALNEKLFF	TGTGCCAGCAAAAGCGGAGCCCTTAATGAAAAACTGTTTTTT
-	TRBV20-1	-	16	TRBJ1-6	CSASVFIRGYNSPLHF	TGCAGTGCAAGCGTCTTCATACGGGGCTATAATTCACCCCTCCACTTT
-	TRBV10-3	TRBD1	14	TRBJ2-7	CASQGTGNGYEQYF	TGTGCCAGCCAGGGGACAGGGAATGGCTACGAGCAGTACTTC
few	TRBV10-3	-	11	TRBJ1-3	CAISGGNTIYF	TGTGCCATCAGTGGTGGAAACACCATATATTTT
few	TRBV7-9	TRBD2	17	TRBJ2-5	CASSPKVTSGYQETQYF	TGTGCCAGCAGCCCAAAGGTTACTAGCGGCTACCAAGAGACCCAGTACTTC
few	TRBV3-1	-	16	TRBJ2-5	CASSQWVGPTKETQYF	TGTGCCAGCAGCCAATGGGTAGGTCCGACGAAAGAGACCCAGTACTTC